The rows below give T cell receptor beta chains drawn from one sample of a study of cytomegalovirus exposure and HLA in healthy donors. TCRdb keeps only in-frame clones here, not all; method: immunoSEQ multiplex PCR. This table holds approximately 190,000 clones, around 82% found once. Material for sequencing was PBMCs. Receptors were obtained from a man in his forties or fifties in good health and CMV-seropositive. Each CDR3 is given without its conserved first and last residue. The order of the fields is CDR3 length, V gene, CDR3 protein.

>12|TRBV5-1
ASSWGAGGNEQF
>15|TRBV28
ASSGVGQGAFRYEQY
>14|TRBV18
ASSPLGGGSITEAF
>11|TRBV7-2
ASSGSGSLEQY
>11|TRBV11-3
ASSGSDRSKLF
>12|TRBV28
ASSPGGKGYEQY
>11|TRBV30
AWSVLASYEQY
>15|TRBV5-8
ASSAGTPWADYNEQF
>11|TRBV19
ASSLAGGYEQY
>12|TRBV7-9
ASSFYTGSTEAF
>14|TRBV18
ASSPNRARGSYEQY
>15|TRBV4-3
ASSQDIVRSRSYGYT
>12|TRBV19
ATAVGGSYNEQF
>14|TRBV7-2
ASSSPPRGLNTEAF
>13|TRBV7-2
ASSLAGGFSYEQY
>14|TRBV5-1
ASSLGFGGAYNEQF
>8|TRBV2
ASSEETQY